What follows are 30 T cell receptor beta chains derived from one specimen sequenced in a study of CD8+ T cells in alopecia areata. RNA extraction was followed by reverse transcription into cDNA, which acted as the sequencing template. Here immunoSEQ multiplex PCR was the method, and the copy in TCRdb shows in-frame clones only, minus some. Seen here are about 140,000 clones, about 86% observed once, and the top ten hold about 13%. As for treatment: oral pan-JAK inhibitor, 5-10 mg twice daily. The sequences come from CD8+ T cells sorted from blood, collected at week 4, from a patient treated with tofacitinib. The receptors were sampled from a human donor with alopecia areata.

This chain connects TRBV27 to TRBJ2-3; unclear D gene. CDR1 is MNHEY and CDR2 is SMNVEV in the germline V gene (reference sequence). This CDR3 contains 13 residues. Trimming pared 2 bases from V and 1 base from J, leaving 4 bases between. The CDR3 region is CASSLTGTDTQYF. As DNA, the CDR3 is TGTGCCAGCAGTTTAACAGGCACAGATACGCAGTATTTT.

This sequence joins TRBV19 and TRBJ2-2; D may be TRBD2 (7 bases). V was shortened by 6 bases and J by 0 bases, with 11 bases between the two germline ends. In germline, CDR1 is LNHDA, CDR2 SQIVND (reference sequence). CDR3 length equals 15 residues. The CDR3 reads CASSRGAANTGELFF. CDR3 DNA: TGTGCCAGTAGCCGGGGGGCCGCGAACACCGGGGAGCTGTTTTTT. Based on the CDR3 plus reference TRBV19 and TRBJ2-2, the full variable domain is DGGITQSPKYLFRKEGQNVTLSCEQNLNHDAMYWYRQDPGQGLRLIYYSQIVNDFQKGDIAEGYSVSREKKESFPLTVTSAQKNPTAFYLCASSRGAANTGELFFGEGSRLTVL.

The chain has TRBV6-5 and TRBJ2-1, with 7 bases identical to TRBD2. V was clipped by 6 bases and J by 6 bases; unmatched bases: 11. CDR1 MNHEY and CDR2 SVGAGI come from the germline V gene. The CDR3 contains 15 residues. The CDR3 DNA sequence: TGTGCCAGCAGAGAACTCACCGGGACTACCAATGAGCAGTTCTTC. Its protein product is CASRELTGTTNEQFF.

The chain links TRBV19 to TRBJ1-1; no definite D call. Trimming took 6 bases from V and 5 from J, leaving 10 bases between them. Germline V gives CDR1 LNHDA, CDR2 SQIVND (reference sequence). The CDR3 consists of 12 residues. CDR3 residues: CASRPTRTEAFF. The CDR3 region has the DNA TGTGCCAGTAGACCGACGAGAACTGAAGCTTTCTTT. The full variable domain, completed using reference TRBV19 and TRBJ1-1, is DGGITQSPKYLFRKEGQNVTLSCEQNLNHDAMYWYRQDPGQGLRLIYYSQIVNDFQKGDIAEGYSVSREKKESFPLTVTSAQKNPTAFYLCASRPTRTEAFFGQGTRLTVV.

The chain carries TRBV2 and TRBJ2-3, with D maybe TRBD2 (6 bases). Germline V lookup: CDR1 SNHLY, CDR2 FYNNEI. V dropped 4 bases and J dropped 0 bases, with 11 bases sitting between them. The CDR3 is 15 amino acids. In DNA, the CDR3 is TGTGCCAGCAGTGCCTGGACTACCAGCACAGATACGCAGTATTTT. It encodes CASSAWTTSTDTQYF.

The chain couples TRBV6-5 to TRBJ1-5; the D is unclear. V dropped 5 bases and J dropped 2 bases, with 13 bases sitting between them. The CDR3 contains 15 residues. Per the germline V gene, CDR1 is MNHEY and CDR2 is SVGAGI. CDR3 nucleotide sequence: TGTGCCAGCAGTCCGGCCTCCACGGGCAATCAGCCCCAGCATTTT. Its protein product is CASSPASTGNQPQHF.

The V call is TRBV27, the J call TRBJ1-2, with D hard to call. The germline V and J ends were trimmed by 5 bases and 4 bases, with 11 bases remaining between them. The CDR3 consists of 13 residues. The germline V gene has CDR1 MNHEY and CDR2 SMNVEV (reference sequence). The CDR3 coding sequence is TGTGCCAGCAGTCCCTCGGAGGGCTATGGCTACACCTTC. Translation: CASSPSEGYGYTF.

This clone is a singleton in its sample. The chain employs TRBV6-5 and TRBJ1-1; D is undetermined. The CDR3 length is 12 residues. CDR1 is MNHEY and CDR2 is SVGAGI in the germline V gene. Trimming removed 7 bases from V and 4 bases from J, with 10 bases in between. The CDR3 sequence: CASNRGGTEAFF. In nucleotides, the CDR3 is TGTGCCAGCAATAGAGGCGGCACTGAAGCTTTCTTT.

This sequence joins TRBV2 and TRBJ2-5; D is perhaps TRBD1 (5 bases). The closer fit of TRBJ2-7 to the DNA end suggests the J call may be wrong. The CDR3 is 11 amino acids. The germline gives CDR1 SNHLY, CDR2 FYNNEI. CDR3 nucleotide sequence: TGTGCCAGCAGGCAGGGTGACGAGCAGTACTTC. Protein: CASRQGDEQYF.

This clone was seen more than once but under ten times. This sequence joins TRBV13 and TRBJ1-6; TRBD1 aligns across 10 bases. The J segment lost 8 bases and the V segment lost 6 bases, leaving 4 bases of the junction unmatched. CDR3 length: 14 amino acids. Germline-derived CDR1 and CDR2 are PRHDT and FYEKMQ (reference sequence). The CDR3 loop reads CASRPGTGDSPLHF. DNA of the CDR3: TGTGCCAGCAGGCCCGGGACAGGGGATTCACCCCTCCACTTT.

With regard to this clone: A read error may produce the germline difference seen at one junction end. CDR3 bases: TGTGCTAGCAGCCTGGGCCATGACAATGAGCAGTTCTTC. Protein: CASSLGHDNEQFF. This rearrangement joins TRBV7-7 to TRBJ2-1; D gene unclear. Germline V gene sequence: CDR1 SSHAT, CDR2 FNYEAQ (reference sequence). The CDR3 has 13 amino acids.

This chain joins TRBV6-5 and TRBJ1-1; 8 positions agree with TRBD1. With 7 bases clipped from V and 3 bases from J, the junction kept 7 bases outside the gene matches. Germline V CDR1 and CDR2: MNHEY, SVGAGI. The CDR3 has 14 residues. Here the CDR3 reads CASTTGGWDTEAFF. The CDR3 nucleotides read TGTGCCAGCACCACAGGGGGGTGGGACACTGAAGCTTTCTTT.

This chain links TRBV29-1 with TRBJ2-6; D is ambiguous. The V gene lost 7 bases and the J gene lost 4 bases, with 11 bases spanning the gap. In germline, CDR1 is SQVTM, CDR2 ANQGSEA. The CDR3 contains 13 residues. CDR3 sequence: CSAWAAGANVLTF. In nucleotides, the CDR3 is TGCAGCGCGTGGGCGGCCGGGGCCAACGTCCTGACTTTC. Based on the CDR3 plus reference TRBV29-1 and TRBJ2-6, the full variable domain is SAVISQKPSRDICQRGTSLTIQCQVDSQVTMMFWYRQQPGQSLTLIATANQGSEATYESGFVIDKFPISRPNLTFSTLTVSNMSPEDSSIYLCSAWAAGANVLTFGAGSRLTVL.

This sequence joins TRBV7-9 and TRBJ2-7; a possible D gene is TRBD2 (7 bases). With 3 bases removed from V and 1 base from J, the gap between germline ends came to 19 bases. This CDR3 has 17 residues. Per germline, CDR1 SEHNR and CDR2 FQNEAQ (reference sequence). The CDR3 DNA reads as TGTGCCAGCAGCTTCCCGGAGAGGGCGGGGGCATCCTACGAGCAGTACTTC. The encoded protein is CASSFPERAGASYEQYF.

The chain couples TRBV13 to TRBJ1-1; D possibly corresponds to TRBD1 (5 bases). The CDR3 covers 13 residues. Trimming removed 7 bases at V and 6 bases at J, with 15 bases between. Germline CDR1 PRHDT, CDR2 FYEKMQ (reference sequence). CDR3 nucleotides: TGTGCCAGCACTCAGGGAAGAACACCTGAAGCTTTCTTT. Protein product: CASTQGRTPEAFF.

The chain links TRBV5-6 to TRBJ1-1; 8 bases map to TRBD1. This CDR3 is 13 amino acids long. CDR1 is SGHDT, CDR2 YYEEEE, per germline. After removal of 0 bases from V and 5 bases from J, the junction contained 0 bases not matched to a gene. CDR3 loop: CASSLGTGTEAFF. The CDR3 bases are TGTGCCAGCAGCTTGGGGACAGGGACTGAAGCTTTCTTT.

This clone was counted between two and nine times. The rearrangement uses TRBV7-3 and TRBJ2-1, with D unclear. The CDR3 length is 12 residues. CDR1 is SGHTA and CDR2 is FQGTGA in the germline V gene. The V end lost 5 bases, the J end lost 6 bases, and 8 bases lay between the germline ends. The CDR3 loop is CASSHGPNEQFF. Here the CDR3 DNA reads TGTGCCAGCAGCCACGGCCCCAATGAGCAGTTCTTC. Full variable domain (outside the CDR3, taken from reference TRBV7-3 and TRBJ2-1): GAGVSQTPSNKVTEKGKYVELRCDPISGHTALYWYRQSLGQGPEFLIYFQGTGAADDSGLPNDRFFAVRPEGSVSTLKIQRTERGDSAVYLCASSHGPNEQFFGPGTRLTVL.

This clone was counted once. The rearrangement joins TRBV6-5 to TRBJ2-3, with 9 bases that match TRBD1. The CDR3 is 12 residues long. CDR1 is MNHEY, CDR2 SVGAGI, per germline. J gave up 4 bases and V 8 bases, and 1 base lay outside the gene matches. CDR3 sequence: CASGTGSDTQYF. CDR3 DNA sequence: TGTGCCAGCGGGACAGGGTCAGATACGCAGTATTTT.

V gene TRBV29-1 combines with J gene TRBJ2-3; 7 nucleotides line up with TRBD1. V trimming: 8 bases; J trimming: 4 bases; junction bases outside the gene matches: 9. The CDR3 has 13 amino acids. Germline CDR1 is SQVTM and CDR2 is ANQGSEA. The CDR3 here is CSYRQGRPDTQYF. CDR3 bases: TGCAGCTATAGACAGGGACGGCCAGATACGCAGTATTTT.

The rearrangement joins TRBV5-4 to TRBJ2-7, with D maybe TRBD2 (7 bases). Germline-derived CDR1 and CDR2 are SGHNT and YYREEE (reference sequence). Trimming stripped 1 base from V and 3 bases from J, with 11 bases between. The CDR3 has 14 residues. CDR3 bases: TGTGCCAGCAGCTTGTACAGGGAGGGCTACGAGCAGTACTTC. Protein product: CASSLYREGYEQYF.

This clone was detected only once. The chain uses TRBV6-5 and TRBJ1-5; D might be TRBD1 (6 bases). The CDR3 extends over 14 amino acids. Germline CDR1 and CDR2: MNHEY and SVGAGI. The V gene lost 5 bases and the J gene lost 7 bases, with 15 bases spanning the gap. The DNA for the CDR3 is TGTGCCAGCAGTCAGACAGGAGGCGGCCAGCCCCAGCATTTT. Its translation is CASSQTGGGQPQHF.

This clone was observed a single time. This chain uses TRBV7-9 with TRBJ2-7, with 7 bases aligning to TRBD2. The CDR3 is 13 amino acids. CDR1 SEHNR and CDR2 FQNEAQ come from the germline V gene (reference sequence). V trimming: 7 bases; J trimming: 3 bases; junction bases outside the gene matches: 6. This CDR3 is CASTSGNIYEQYF. CDR3 DNA sequence: TGTGCCAGCACGAGCGGGAATATCTACGAGCAGTACTTC.

Here the CDR3 DNA reads TGTGCCATCAGTGTGGGGGACAGGGTCTCCTACGAGCAGTACTTC. Amino acids: CAISVGDRVSYEQYF. The chain uses TRBV10-3 and TRBJ2-7; 9 bases match TRBD1. CDR3 length: 15 residues. Germline CDR1 ENHRY, CDR2 SYGVKD. V shed 4 bases, J shed 0 bases, and the junction held 4 bases outside the gene matches.

The chain joins TRBV7-8 to TRBJ2-7; TRBD2 might be the D (6 bases). The CDR3 extends over 14 amino acids. Germline CDR1 reads SGHVS; CDR2 reads FQNEAQ. The V end was cut by 5 bases, the J end by 2 bases, with 13 bases between. The CDR3 region has the DNA TGTGCCAGCAGCGACGGGAGTAGCCCCTACGAGCAGTACTTC. Translated: CASSDGSSPYEQYF.

The chain links TRBV10-3 to TRBJ1-5; D gene unclear. Per the germline V gene, CDR1 is ENHRY and CDR2 is SYGVKD. This CDR3 is 15 amino acids long. Trimming took 2 bases from V and 0 from J, leaving 8 bases between them. The DNA for the CDR3 is TGTGCCATCAGTGAGCAGGTCTTTAGCAATCAGCCCCAGCATTTT. This sequence encodes CAISEQVFSNQPQHF.

This chain connects TRBV15 to TRBJ2-1; 8 bases map to TRBD1. V lost 1 base to trimming and J lost 2 bases; unmatched junction nucleotides: 4. The germline gives CDR1 LNHNV, CDR2 YYDKDF (reference sequence). The CDR3 has 16 residues. The CDR3 loop reads CATSRARTGPYNEQFF. For the CDR3, the DNA is TGTGCCACCAGCAGAGCCCGGACAGGGCCCTACAATGAGCAGTTCTTC.

This chain uses TRBV16 with TRBJ2-7; TRBD1 matches at 7 bases. The CDR3 is 15 amino acids. The ends lost 4 bases at V and 1 base at J; junction bases unmatched: 7. The germline gives CDR1 KGHSY, CDR2 FQNENV. The CDR3 here is CASSLGTVDSYEQYF. CDR3 DNA sequence: TGTGCCAGCAGCCTTGGGACAGTCGATTCCTACGAGCAGTACTTC.

The DNA of the CDR3 is TGTGCCAGCGCAACTAGCACAGATACGCAGTATTTT. Its protein is CASATSTDTQYF. The chain recombines TRBV27 with TRBJ2-3; D gene unclear. Germline assignment: CDR1 MNHEY and CDR2 SMNVEV (reference sequence). Trimming pared 8 bases from V and 0 bases from J, leaving 6 bases between. The CDR3 length is 12 residues.

CDR3 DNA sequence: TGCAGCGTTGAGATCCAGCAACGTTTTCACGAGCAGTACTTC. Encoded protein: CSVEIQQRFHEQYF. The genes are TRBV29-1 and TRBJ2-7; D unresolved. CDR3 length equals 14 residues. Germline values: CDR1 SQVTM, CDR2 ANQGSEA. V lost 3 bases to trimming and J lost 5 bases, with 17 bases between them.

The chain's CDR3 is CASSRRTDYEQYF. CDR3 nucleotides: TGTGCCAGTAGTAGGCGGACAGACTACGAGCAGTACTTC. The chain couples TRBV19 to TRBJ2-7, with D perhaps matching TRBD1 (6 bases). The V gene lost 4 bases and the J gene lost 3 bases, with 10 bases spanning the gap. Germline V gene data show CDR1 as LNHDA and CDR2 as SQIVND (reference sequence). The CDR3 length is 13 residues. The full variable domain, in which reference TRBV19 and TRBJ2-7 provide the parts outside the CDR3, is DGGITQSPKYLFRKEGQNVTLSCEQNLNHDAMYWYRQDPGQGLRLIYYSQIVNDFQKGDIAEGYSVSREKKESFPLTVTSAQKNPTAFYLCASSRRTDYEQYFGPGTRLTVT.